This T cell receptor (beta chain) is from a study of blood T cell repertoires in COVID-19. Produced via immunoSEQ multiplex PCR; TCRdb's table is partial and in-frame only. The sample records roughly 180,000 clones, around four fifths being singletons. This clone appeared a few times. The CDR3 has 17 amino acids. V lost 4 bases and J lost 6, with 22 bases in between. Looked up from germline, CDR1 is MNHEY and CDR2 is SVGEGT. The chain carries TRBV6-2 or TRBV6-3 and TRBJ1-5, with D perhaps matching TRBD1 (6 bases). The sample comprised PBMCs or T cells enriched from blood (not recorded which). This receptor was obtained from a woman in her 50s who had recovered from COVID-19. In DNA form, the CDR3 reads TGTGCCAGCAGTTGGTCGGGAAATACAGGGTCTGGTCAGCCCCAGCATTTT. Translation: CASSWSGNTGSGQPQHF.